The clone carrying this T cell receptor beta chain has more than one count but fewer than ten. Its antigen is not identified. CDR1 is SGHAT, CDR2 FQNNGV, per germline. V dropped 3 bases and J dropped 8 bases, with 19 bases sitting between them. CDR3 length: 16 residues. A 5'RACE reaction primed in the constant segment made cDNA libraries of TCR alpha and TCR beta, and these carried sample barcodes and UMIs. TCRdb used MiXCR to reprocess the 5' RACE reads, holding one entry per CDR3 protein. The repertoire holds a few hundred thousand distinct CDR3 sequences, with around 15% as singletons. The data stem from a study of T-cell memory formation after mild COVID-19. Study information: Most TCR clusters belonged to a single donor.

Study-wide results and caveats: In second-wave clones peaking day 37, SARS-CoV-2 specificity remained unconfirmed. Some responding clones appeared in pre-infection memory, suggesting cross-reactive memory joined.

This receptor was obtained from a man between 18 and 35 years old who had mild COVID-19 (a few samples of this study predate the infection). Cell type and time point are not known. J is TRBJ1-4 and V is TRBV11-2; D is unclear. Sequencing input: PBMCs or a T cell subset sorted from them (not recorded which). CDR3 coding DNA: TGTGCCAGCAGCTTGGGCCTGGGAGGAGTGATGGAAAAACTGTTTTTT. Translated: CASSLGLGGVMEKLFF.